Included here is one T cell receptor beta chain sequence, with context. Its antigen is currently unknown. This sample is drawn from a study of CD8+ T cells in alopecia areata. Regarding the study as a whole: The study found higher clonality in lesional than normal scalp, especially in alopecia totalis/universalis. The study found TCR sharing across patients less clear than in mice, possibly for HLA reasons. Normal-skin resident alphabeta T cells also appear among scalp sample sequences.

Starting from PBMCs, sorting isolated CD4+ and CD8+ T cells. Per the germline V gene, CDR1 is MNHEY and CDR2 is SVGAGI. This CDR3 region has 12 residues. The germline V and J ends were trimmed by 3 bases and 5 bases, with 5 bases remaining between them. TCR sequencing used cDNA made by reverse transcription of extracted RNA. Libraries were prepared by immunoSEQ multiplex PCR; TCRdb keeps only in-frame clonotypes and omits some of them. Counted here are under 150,000 clones, roughly 60% occurring once; the ten biggest clones make up 36%. The V and J genes are TRBV6-5 and TRBJ2-4; unclear D gene. Material: CD8+ T cells sorted from blood. The clonotype was recovered from a human donor in good health. In nucleotides, the CDR3 is TGTGCCAGCAGTTATGGGGAAAACATTCAGTACTTC. It translates to CASSYGENIQYF.